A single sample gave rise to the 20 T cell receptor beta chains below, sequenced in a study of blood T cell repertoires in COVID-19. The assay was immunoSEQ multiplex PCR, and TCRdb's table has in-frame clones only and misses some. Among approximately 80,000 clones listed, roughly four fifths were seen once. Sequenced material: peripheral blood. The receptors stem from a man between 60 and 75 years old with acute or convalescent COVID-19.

CDR3 sequence: CASSPMGQGNEQYF. Here the CDR3 DNA reads TGTGCCAGCAGTCCTATGGGACAGGGGAACGAGCAGTACTTC. The rearrangement uses TRBV27 and TRBJ2-7, with 10 bases lining up with TRBD1. Germline loops: CDR1 MNHEY, CDR2 SMNVEV (reference sequence). This CDR3 is built from 14 residues. V was clipped by 5 bases and J by 5 bases; unmatched bases: 6.

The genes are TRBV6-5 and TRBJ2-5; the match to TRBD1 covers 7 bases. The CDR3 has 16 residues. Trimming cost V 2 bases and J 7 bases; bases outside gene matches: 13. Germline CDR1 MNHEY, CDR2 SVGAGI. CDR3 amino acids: CASSYERNQGVGTQYF. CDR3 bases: TGTGCCAGCAGTTACGAAAGAAATCAGGGGGTCGGGACCCAGTACTTC.

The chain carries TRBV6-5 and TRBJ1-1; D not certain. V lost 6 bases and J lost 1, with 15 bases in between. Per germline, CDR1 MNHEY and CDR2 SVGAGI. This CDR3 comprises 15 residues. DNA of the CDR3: TGTGCCAGCAGGCCCTCGGTGGCAGGGAACACTGAAGCTTTCTTT. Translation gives CASRPSVAGNTEAFF.

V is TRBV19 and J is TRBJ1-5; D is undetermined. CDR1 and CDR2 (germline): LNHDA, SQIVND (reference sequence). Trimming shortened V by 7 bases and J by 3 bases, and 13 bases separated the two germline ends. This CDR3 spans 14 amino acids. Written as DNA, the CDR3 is TGTGCCAGTACCCCCTATGGAGACAATCAGCCCCAGCATTTT. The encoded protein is CASTPYGDNQPQHF.

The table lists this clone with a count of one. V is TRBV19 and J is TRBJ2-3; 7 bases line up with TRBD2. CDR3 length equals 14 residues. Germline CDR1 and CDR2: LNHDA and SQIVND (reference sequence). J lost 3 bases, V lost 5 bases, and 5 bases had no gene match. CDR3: CASSAGEGTDTQYF. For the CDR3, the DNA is TGTGCCAGTAGTGCGGGGGAGGGGACAGATACGCAGTATTTT. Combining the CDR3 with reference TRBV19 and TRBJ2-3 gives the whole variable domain DGGITQSPKYLFRKEGQNVTLSCEQNLNHDAMYWYRQDPGQGLRLIYYSQIVNDFQKGDIAEGYSVSREKKESFPLTVTSAQKNPTAFYLCASSAGEGTDTQYFGPGTRLTVL.

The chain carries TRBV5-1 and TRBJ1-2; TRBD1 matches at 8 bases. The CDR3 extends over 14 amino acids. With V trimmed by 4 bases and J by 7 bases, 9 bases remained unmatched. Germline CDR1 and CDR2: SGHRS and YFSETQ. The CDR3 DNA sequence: TGCGCCAGCAGCCCAGACAGGGGTGTTGGTGGCTACACCTTC. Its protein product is CASSPDRGVGGYTF.

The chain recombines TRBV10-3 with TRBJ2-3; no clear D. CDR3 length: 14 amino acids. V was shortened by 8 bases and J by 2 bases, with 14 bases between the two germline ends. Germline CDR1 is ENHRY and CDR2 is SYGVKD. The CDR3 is CAIRGSPATDTQYF. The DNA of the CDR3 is TGTGCCATCCGAGGTAGCCCCGCCACAGATACGCAGTATTTT.

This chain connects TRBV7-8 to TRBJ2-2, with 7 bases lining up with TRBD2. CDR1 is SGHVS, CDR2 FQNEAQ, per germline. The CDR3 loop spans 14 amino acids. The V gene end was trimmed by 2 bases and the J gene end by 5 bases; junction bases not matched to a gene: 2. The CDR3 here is CASSLKAGTGELFF. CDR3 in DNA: TGTGCCAGCAGCTTAAAAGCGGGAACCGGGGAGCTGTTTTTT.

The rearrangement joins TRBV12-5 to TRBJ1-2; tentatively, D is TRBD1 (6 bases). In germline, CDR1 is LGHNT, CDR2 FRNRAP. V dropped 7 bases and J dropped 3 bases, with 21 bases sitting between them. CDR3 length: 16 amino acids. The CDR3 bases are TGTGCTAGTGTTAGGGCAACCGGGGGGGCGGACTATGGCTACACCTTC. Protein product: CASVRATGGADYGYTF.

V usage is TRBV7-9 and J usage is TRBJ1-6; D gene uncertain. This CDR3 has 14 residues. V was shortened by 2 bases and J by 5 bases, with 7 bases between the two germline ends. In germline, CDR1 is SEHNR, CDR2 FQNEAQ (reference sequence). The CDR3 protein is CASSLFTDNSPLHF. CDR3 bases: TGTGCCAGCAGCTTATTTACAGATAATTCACCCCTCCACTTT. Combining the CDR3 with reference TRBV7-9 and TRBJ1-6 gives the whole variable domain DTGVSQNPRHKITKRGQNVTFRCDPISEHNRLYWYRQTLGQGPEFLTYFQNEAQLEKSRLLSDRFSAERPKGSFSTLEIQRTEQGDSAMYLCASSLFTDNSPLHFGNGTRLTVT.

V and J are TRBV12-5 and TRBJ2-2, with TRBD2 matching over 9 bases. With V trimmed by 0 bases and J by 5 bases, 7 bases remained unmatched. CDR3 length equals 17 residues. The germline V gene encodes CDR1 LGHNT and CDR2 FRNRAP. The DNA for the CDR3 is TGTGCTAGTGGTTTGGTACATGGGCTAGCGGGGACCGGGGAGCTGTTTTTT. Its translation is CASGLVHGLAGTGELFF.

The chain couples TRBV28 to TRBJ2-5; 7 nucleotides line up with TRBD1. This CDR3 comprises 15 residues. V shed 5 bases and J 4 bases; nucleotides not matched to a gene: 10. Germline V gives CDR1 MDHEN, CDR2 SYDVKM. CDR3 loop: CASSINDGTVETQYF. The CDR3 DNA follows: TGTGCCAGCAGTATCAATGACGGGACAGTAGAGACCCAGTACTTC.

CDR3 sequence reads: CAWSKRQASNQPQHF. The CDR3 DNA reads TGTGCCTGGAGTAAGCGACAGGCTAGCAATCAGCCCCAGCATTTT. The chain has TRBV30 and TRBJ1-5; maybe TRBD1 (6 bases). Trimming removed 2 bases at V and 0 bases at J, with 11 bases between. The CDR3 runs to 15 residues. The germline V gene encodes CDR1 GTSNPN and CDR2 SVGIG (reference sequence).

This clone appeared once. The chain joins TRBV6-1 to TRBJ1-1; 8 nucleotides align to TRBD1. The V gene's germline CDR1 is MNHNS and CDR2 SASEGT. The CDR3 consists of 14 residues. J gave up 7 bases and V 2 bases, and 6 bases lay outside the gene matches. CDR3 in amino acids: CASSERRGPDEAFF. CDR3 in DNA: TGTGCCAGCAGTGAACGCAGGGGGCCTGATGAAGCTTTCTTT.

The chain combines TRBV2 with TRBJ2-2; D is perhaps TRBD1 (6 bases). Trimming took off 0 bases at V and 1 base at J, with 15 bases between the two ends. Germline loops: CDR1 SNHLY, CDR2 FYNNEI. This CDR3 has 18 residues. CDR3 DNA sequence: TGTGCCAGCAGTGAAGCTGGGGCCGGGACAAGGAACACCGGGGAGCTGTTTTTT. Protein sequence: CASSEAGAGTRNTGELFF.

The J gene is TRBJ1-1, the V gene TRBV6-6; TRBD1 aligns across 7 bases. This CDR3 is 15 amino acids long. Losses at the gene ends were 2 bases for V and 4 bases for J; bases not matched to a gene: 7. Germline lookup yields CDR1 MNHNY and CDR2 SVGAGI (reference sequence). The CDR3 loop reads CASSYTQGEGTEAFF. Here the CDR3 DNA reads TGTGCCAGCAGTTACACCCAGGGGGAAGGCACTGAAGCTTTCTTT.

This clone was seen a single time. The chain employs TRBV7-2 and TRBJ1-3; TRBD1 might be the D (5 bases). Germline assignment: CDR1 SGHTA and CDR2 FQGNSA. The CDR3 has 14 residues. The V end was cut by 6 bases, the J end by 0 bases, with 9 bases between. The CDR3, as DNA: TGTGCCAGCAGGGGGCAGCGCTCTGGAAACACCATATATTTT. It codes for CASRGQRSGNTIYF.

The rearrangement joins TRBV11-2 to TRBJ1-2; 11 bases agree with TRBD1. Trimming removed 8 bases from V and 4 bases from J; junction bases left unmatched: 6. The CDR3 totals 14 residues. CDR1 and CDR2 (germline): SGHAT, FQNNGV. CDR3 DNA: TGTGCCAGCGGGTCCGGGACAGGGGGCTATGGCTACACCTTC. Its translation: CASGSGTGGYGYTF.

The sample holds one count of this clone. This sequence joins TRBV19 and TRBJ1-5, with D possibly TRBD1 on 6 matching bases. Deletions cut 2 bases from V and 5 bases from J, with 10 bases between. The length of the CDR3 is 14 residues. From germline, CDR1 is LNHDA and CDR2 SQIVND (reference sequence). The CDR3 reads CASSIKDSYQPQHF. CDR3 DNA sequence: TGTGCCAGTAGTATAAAGGACAGTTATCAGCCCCAGCATTTT.

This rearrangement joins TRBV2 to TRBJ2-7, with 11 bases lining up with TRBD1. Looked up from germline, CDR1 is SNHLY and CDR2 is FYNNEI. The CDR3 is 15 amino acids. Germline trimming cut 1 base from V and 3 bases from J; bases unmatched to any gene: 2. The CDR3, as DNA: TGTGCCAGCAGTGAAGGGACAGGGGGCTACTACGAGCAGTACTTC. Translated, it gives CASSEGTGGYYEQYF.